One and the same sample provided the 9 T cell receptor beta chains below, sequenced in a study of blood T cells in healthy people across ages. PCR was performed a second time for about 7 to 12 cycles using a sample-barcoded 5' primer and a J-beta primer mix. MiXCR, applied by TCRdb to the 5' RACE reads, yields one record per CDR3 protein. The table has fewer than 900,000 distinct CDR3 sequences, around 46% seen once. The specimen was blood. The receptor source for this set is a woman aged 60-75 years in good health.

The sample holds a few counts of this clonotype. V gene TRBV6-1 combines with J gene TRBJ2-6; the match to TRBD1 covers 7 bases. J gave up 1 base and V 4 bases, and 10 bases lay outside the gene matches. This CDR3 region has 18 residues. The V gene's germline CDR1 is MNHNS and CDR2 SASEGT. CDR3 residues: CASSVTGTVSSGANVLTF. CDR3 nucleotides: TGTGCCAGCAGTGTGACCGGGACAGTGTCATCTGGGGCCAACGTCCTGACTTTC.

The chain employs TRBV10-1 and TRBJ2-3, with TRBD1 matching 9 bases. J lost 4 bases, V lost 7 bases, and 6 bases had no gene match. The CDR3 runs to 14 residues. CDR1 is WNHNN, CDR2 SYGVQD, per germline (reference sequence). CDR3 sequence reads: CASTAGTGPDTQYF. CDR3 coding DNA: TGCGCCAGCACGGCCGGGACAGGGCCAGATACGCAGTATTTT.

V and J are TRBV20-1 and TRBJ1-2, with TRBD1 as a possible D gene (5 bases). The CDR3 loop spans 15 amino acids. Germline V gene lookup returns CDR1 DFQATT and CDR2 SNEGSKA (reference sequence). Trimming left V 3 bases short and J 8 bases short, with 22 bases between. CDR3 in DNA: TGCAGTGCTAGCCCCGGGGGGTCCAGCGGCATCGGCTACACCTTC. Its protein product is CSASPGGSSGIGYTF.

The chain carries TRBV10-3 and TRBJ2-3; tentative D call: TRBD2 (5 bases). V lost 5 bases, J lost 2 bases, and 17 bases lay in between. The CDR3 has 16 amino acids. Germline CDR1 reads ENHRY; CDR2 reads SYGVKD. The chain's CDR3 is CAISHPHERDTDTQYF. For the CDR3, the DNA is TGTGCCATCAGTCATCCCCACGAGAGGGACACAGATACGCAGTATTTT.

This clonotype showed up many times. The junction departs from germline at one end; a sequencing error may be responsible. V gene TRBV6-1 combines with J gene TRBJ2-1; 14 nucleotides agree with TRBD2. Germline CDR1 and CDR2: MNHNS and SASEGT. The CDR3 length is 17 residues. The CDR3 DNA reads as TGTGCCAGCAGGGAAGGGACTAGCGGGAGCCCCTACAATGAGCAGTTCTTC. Amino acids: CASREGTSGSPYNEQFF.

The chain joins TRBV10-3 to TRBJ2-4, with 8 bases aligning to TRBD1. The CDR3 spans 13 residues. With 11 bases clipped from V and 6 bases from J, the junction kept 9 bases outside the gene matches. Per the germline V gene, CDR1 is ENHRY and CDR2 is SYGVKD. CDR3 nucleotides: TGTGCCGCCAACCCCGGGACAGGAAACATTCAGTACTTC. This sequence encodes CAANPGTGNIQYF.

In the case of this clonotype: An end of the junction differs from the germline gene, which may be a read error. V is TRBV27 and J is TRBJ2-3; 7 bases are shared with TRBD2. CDR3 length: 16 residues. Germline CDR1 reads MNHEY; CDR2 reads SMNVEV (reference sequence). The CDR3 DNA follows: TGTGCCGGCAGTCTCAGGCCCCCCGGGGAGGGAGATACGCAGTATTTT. Its protein is CAGSLRPPGEGDTQYF.

V and J are TRBV20-1 and TRBJ1-1, with 7 bases lining up with TRBD1. The V gene's germline CDR1 is DFQATT and CDR2 SNEGSKA (reference sequence). The ends lost 0 bases at V and 7 bases at J; junction bases unmatched: 5. The CDR3 totals 13 residues. The chain's CDR3 is CSARDAGTVEAFF. CDR3 nucleotide sequence: TGCAGTGCTAGAGATGCCGGGACAGTTGAAGCTTTCTTT.

The chain employs TRBV20-1 and TRBJ2-1, with 10 bases that match TRBD2. Germline V lookup: CDR1 DFQATT, CDR2 SNEGSKA (reference sequence). V gave up 6 bases and J gave up 7 bases; unmatched junction bases: 9. The CDR3 length is 14 residues. CDR3: CSARSGRAGNEQFF. The DNA for the CDR3 is TGCAGTGCCCGGAGCGGGAGGGCCGGGAATGAGCAGTTCTTC.